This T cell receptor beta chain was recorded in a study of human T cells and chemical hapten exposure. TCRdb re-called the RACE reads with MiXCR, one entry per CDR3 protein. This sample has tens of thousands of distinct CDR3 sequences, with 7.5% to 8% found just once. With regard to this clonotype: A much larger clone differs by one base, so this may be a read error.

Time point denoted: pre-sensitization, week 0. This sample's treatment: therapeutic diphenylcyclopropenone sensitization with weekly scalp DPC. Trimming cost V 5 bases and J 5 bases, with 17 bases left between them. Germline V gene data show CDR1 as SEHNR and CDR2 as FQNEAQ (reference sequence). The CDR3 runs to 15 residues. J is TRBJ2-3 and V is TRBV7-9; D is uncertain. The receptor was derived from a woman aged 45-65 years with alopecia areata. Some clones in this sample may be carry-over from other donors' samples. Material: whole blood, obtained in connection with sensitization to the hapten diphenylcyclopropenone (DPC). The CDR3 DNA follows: TGTGCCAGCAGCCCCCCCCTGGCCGACATAGATACGCAGTATTTT. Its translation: CASSPPLADIDTQYF.